This T cell receptor (beta chain) emerged from a study of human T cells and chemical hapten exposure (dated by TCRdb to the early 2020s). Regarding the study in general: Libraries were combined into a pool for sequencing, and differences in TCR yield between samples came mainly from small differences in library volumes within the pool. In alopecia patients, the study followed how the peripheral blood TCR repertoire changed in vivo over primary and secondary sensitization to diphenylcyclopropenone (DPC), a hapten. From each blood RNA sample, both TCR alpha and TCR beta chains were sequenced. The research as a whole found: After repeated subsampling, the strength of the expansion versus patch-test correlation and the threshold at which it became significant changed. DPC sensitization did not change the number of TCRs with a frequency above 1 in 1000, and there was no evidence of changes in global repertoire structure.

Total RNA was extracted from unfractionated whole blood that had been collected in Tempus Blood RNA tubes. As TCR sequencing controls, several healthy volunteers were used, with blood taken at day 0, 2 weeks and 6 weeks. Ten or more counts support this clonotype. Its recognized antigen is unknown. The record has no base qualities; no much larger clone is one base away. According to the germline V gene (reference sequence), CDR1 reads DFQATT and CDR2 reads SNEGSKA. From the cysteine up to the phenylalanine, the CDR3 has a length of 14 residues. Of the read, only the CDR3 DNA is kept; its 42 bases are in frame from base 1. Trimming accounts for 6 bases at V and 4 bases at J, while the number of junction bases matched to no gene is 10. Library creation used 5' RACE. Sequencing instrument: Illumina MiSeq. During library preparation, unique molecular identifiers were attached to individual cDNA molecules so that TCRs could be counted in a quantitative, reproducible way. Turning to the authors' computational methods: Samples had a median of about 96,000 TCRs, with a range from roughly 23,224 to 700,000. V, J and CDR3 annotation of the TCR reads was performed with the Decombinator software suite. Every sample was subsampled to the same number of TCRs (28,000) for the PS versus PT1 abundance plots. Expanded TCRs were defined as absent before sensitization and observed at least eight times at the 2-week time point. Using fastp trimming at Q25 and MiXCR clonotype assembly, TCRdb reanalyzed the public sequencing data and kept in-frame beta chains. CDR3 protein duplicates are merged, each entry listing the most common genes and DNA. The V and J calls follow TCRdb's processing rather than the paper's. Counted in this sample were around 82,000 distinct CDR3 sequences; about 8.4% of them appeared once. Under 3% of the sample lies in the top ten.

This clonotype was obtained from a male donor in good health. The rearrangement combines TRBV20-1 with TRBJ1-1, with 8 central nucleotides matching TRBD1. The CDR3: CSARTSGGFTEAFF. The bases read TGCAGTGCGAGAACCTCAGGGGGCTTCACTGAAGCTTTCTTT.